One and the same sample provided the 18 T cell receptor beta chains below, sequenced in a study of blood T cell repertoires in COVID-19. Libraries were prepared by immunoSEQ multiplex PCR; TCRdb keeps only in-frame clonotypes and omits some of them. The profile covers 85,000 to 100,000 clones, with approximately 86% appearing a single time and roughly 7.2% taken by the ten largest. Material: peripheral blood. The receptors were gathered from a man in his 60s with acute or convalescent COVID-19.

The CDR3 DNA follows: TGTGCCAGCAGCTTCCGGGACTTCATAACCTATGGCTACACCTTC. Translation gives CASSFRDFITYGYTF. J is TRBJ1-2 and V is TRBV5-6; tentatively, D is TRBD1 (5 bases). This CDR3 spans 15 amino acids. The germline gives CDR1 SGHDT, CDR2 YYEEEE. V was cut by 2 bases and J by 4 bases, with 15 bases left in between.

V is TRBV5-1 and J is TRBJ2-5, with D uncertain. The germline V gene encodes CDR1 SGHRS and CDR2 YFSETQ. The CDR3 sequence is 13 residues long. Trimming removed 0 bases at V and 4 bases at J, with 7 bases between. The CDR3 DNA follows: TGCGCCAGCAGCTTGGATAGTGGAGAGACCCAGTACTTC. The encoded protein is CASSLDSGETQYF.

This clone was picked up one time. The chain recombines TRBV9 with TRBJ2-7; 13 bases align to TRBD2. CDR3 length equals 15 residues. V lost 3 bases and J lost 4; bases outside the gene matches: 4. The germline CDR1 and CDR2 sequences are SGDLS and YYNGEE. The DNA of the CDR3 is TGTGCCAGCAGCGCCGGGGGACTAGCGGGATACGAGCAGTACTTC. Protein sequence: CASSAGGLAGYEQYF.

The rearrangement joins TRBV24-1 to TRBJ2-3, with TRBD2 as a possible D gene (6 bases). Germline V gene sequence: CDR1 KGHDR, CDR2 SFDVKD. V lost 4 bases to trimming and J lost 0 bases, with 16 bases between them. The CDR3 covers 17 residues. CDR3 coding DNA: TGTGCCACCAGTGACGGGATGGTGGGGACTAGCACAGATACGCAGTATTTT. Translated: CATSDGMVGTSTDTQYF.

Written as DNA, the CDR3 is TGTGCCAGCAGTTCTCAGGTTACCTCCTACTACAATGAGCAGTTCTTC. Translating gives CASSSQVTSYYNEQFF. J is TRBJ2-1 and V is TRBV6-2 or TRBV6-3; D is unresolved. From germline, CDR1 is MNHEY and CDR2 SVGEGT. The CDR3 contains 16 residues. Trimming took 4 bases from V and 3 from J, leaving 16 bases between them.

V and J are TRBV19 and TRBJ1-4, with D unclear. Trimming took 5 bases from V and 0 from J, leaving 7 bases between them. Germline loops: CDR1 LNHDA, CDR2 SQIVND (reference sequence). This CDR3 spans 14 amino acids. The chain's CDR3 is CASSVAATNEKLFF. CDR3 bases: TGTGCCAGTAGTGTGGCCGCAACTAATGAAAAACTGTTTTTT. Combining the CDR3 with reference TRBV19 and TRBJ1-4 gives the whole variable domain DGGITQSPKYLFRKEGQNVTLSCEQNLNHDAMYWYRQDPGQGLRLIYYSQIVNDFQKGDIAEGYSVSREKKESFPLTVTSAQKNPTAFYLCASSVAATNEKLFFGSGTQLSVL.

The DNA for the CDR3 is TGTGCCAGCAGTTTCCCGGGAAGCAATCAGCCCCAGCATTTT. Amino acid sequence: CASSFPGSNQPQHF. This chain links TRBV27 with TRBJ1-5; D is undetermined. Trimming cost V 3 bases and J 1 base, with 7 bases left between them. From germline, CDR1 is MNHEY and CDR2 SMNVEV (reference sequence). CDR3 length equals 14 residues.

This clone was seen a single time. The chain recombines TRBV5-5 with TRBJ2-2; TRBD2 matches at 10 bases. CDR1 is SGHKS, CDR2 YYEKEE, per germline (reference sequence). The CDR3 runs to 15 residues. V trimming: 3 bases; J trimming: 3 bases; junction bases outside the gene matches: 2. CDR3 DNA sequence: TGTGCCAGCAGCTCTAGCGGGAGCCACACCGGGGAGCTGTTTTTT. Translation: CASSSSGSHTGELFF.

This clone showed up just once. V is TRBV11-2 and J is TRBJ2-2; 8 bases line up with TRBD1. Germline V CDR1 and CDR2: SGHAT, FQNNGV. The CDR3 runs to 14 residues. The V gene end was trimmed by 5 bases and the J gene end by 9 bases; junction bases not matched to a gene: 8. CDR3 residues: CASSADRGFWELFF. In nucleotides, the CDR3 is TGTGCCAGCAGCGCCGACAGGGGTTTCTGGGAGCTGTTTTTT.

This chain links TRBV12-3 or TRBV12-4 with TRBJ2-2; D possibly corresponds to TRBD2 (5 bases). The CDR3 spans 13 residues. The CDR3 loop reads CASGRDGGGELFF. CDR3 in DNA: TGTGCGAGCGGACGGGATGGCGGCGGGGAGCTGTTTTTT.

The rearrangement joins TRBV28 to TRBJ2-7; 9 bases map to TRBD1. The germline V gene has CDR1 MDHEN and CDR2 SYDVKM. CDR3 length: 16 amino acids. The ends lost 6 bases at V and 6 bases at J; junction bases unmatched: 15. The CDR3 loop is CASSPNPGQGIFEQYF. CDR3 coding DNA: TGTGCCAGCAGCCCCAACCCGGGACAGGGTATCTTCGAGCAGTACTTC.

This chain links TRBV12-3 or TRBV12-4 with TRBJ1-6, with D uncertain. The length of the CDR3 is 12 residues. Between the trimmed V and J ends, which lost 7 bases and 5 bases, there was a span of 6 bases. CDR3 sequence: CASNRDNSPLHF. DNA for the CDR3: TGTGCCAGCAACCGAGATAATTCACCCCTCCACTTT.

The gene calls are TRBV29-1 and TRBJ2-3, with D possibly being TRBD2 (6 bases). Germline lookup yields CDR1 SQVTM and CDR2 ANQGSEA. Between the trimmed V and J ends, which lost 5 bases and 3 bases, there was a span of 12 bases. The CDR3 sequence is 13 residues long. The DNA for the CDR3 is TGCAGCGTTTCCCAGCGGGTGACAGATACGCAGTATTTT. This gives the protein CSVSQRVTDTQYF.

The V gene is TRBV2, the J gene TRBJ1-1, with 12 bases that match TRBD1. Losses at the gene ends were 2 bases for V and 5 bases for J; bases not matched to a gene: 3. There are 15 residues in the CDR3. Germline V gives CDR1 SNHLY, CDR2 FYNNEI. The CDR3 region is CASSERDRGRTEAFF. DNA of the CDR3: TGTGCCAGCAGTGAAAGGGACAGGGGGCGGACTGAAGCTTTCTTT.

The chain links TRBV19 to TRBJ1-1; weak D call: TRBD1 (6 bases). V lost 7 bases to trimming and J lost 5 bases, with 14 bases between them. CDR3 length: 13 amino acids. CDR1 and CDR2 (germline): LNHDA, SQIVND (reference sequence). CDR3 region: CASKGGGLTEAFF. The CDR3 nucleotides read TGTGCCAGTAAAGGGGGGGGCCTAACTGAAGCTTTCTTT.

This rearrangement joins TRBV18 to TRBJ1-3, with 9 bases that match TRBD1. The CDR3 has 17 amino acids. The J segment lost 3 bases and the V segment lost 5 bases, leaving 11 bases of the junction unmatched. The germline V gene encodes CDR1 KGHSH and CDR2 LQKENI. The CDR3 DNA reads TGTGCCAGCTCAACCAGATCGGGACAGGGAAATGGAAACACCATATATTTT. The encoded protein is CASSTRSGQGNGNTIYF.

V gene TRBV4-1 combines with J gene TRBJ1-2; D possibly corresponds to TRBD1 (5 bases). The ends were cut back, 4 bases at V and 9 bases at J, with 15 bases in the middle. Germline CDR1 reads MGHRA; CDR2 reads YSYEKL. The CDR3 contains 13 residues. The CDR3: CASSPSGVGRYTF. DNA for the CDR3: TGCGCCAGCAGCCCCTCGGGGGTTGGTCGCTACACCTTC.

The chain carries TRBV7-9 and TRBJ1-4; no reliable D call. This CDR3 contains 16 residues. Germline values: CDR1 SEHNR, CDR2 FQNEAQ (reference sequence). Trimming left V 6 bases short and J 0 bases short, with 14 bases between. The CDR3 is CASRPNLGTTNEKLFF. The CDR3 region has the DNA TGTGCCAGCAGACCTAACCTCGGGACAACTAATGAAAAACTGTTTTTT.